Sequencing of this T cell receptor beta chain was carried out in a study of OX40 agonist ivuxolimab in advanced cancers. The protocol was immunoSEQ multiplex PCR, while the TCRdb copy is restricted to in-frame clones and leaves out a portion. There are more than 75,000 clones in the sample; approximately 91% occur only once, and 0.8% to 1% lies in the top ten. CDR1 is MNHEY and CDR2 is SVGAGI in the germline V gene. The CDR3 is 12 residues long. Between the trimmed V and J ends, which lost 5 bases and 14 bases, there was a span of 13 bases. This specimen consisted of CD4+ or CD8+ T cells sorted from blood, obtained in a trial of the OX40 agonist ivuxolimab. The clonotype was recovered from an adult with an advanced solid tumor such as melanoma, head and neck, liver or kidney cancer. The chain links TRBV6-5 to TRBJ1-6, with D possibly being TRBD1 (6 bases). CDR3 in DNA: TGTGCCAGCAGTCCACAGGGTAACACCCTCCACTTT. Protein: CASSPQGNTLHF.